This TCR beta chain was identified during a study of T cell responses to AZD1222 COVID-19 vaccine. Study results and limitations: Dominant at 160-218 and 743-854, vaccine-associated CD4 TCRs also spanned spike. At baseline, seropositivity was found in only a handful of AZD1222 recipients. A mostly white British donor set with more females was recruited, and clonal diversity was possibly underestimated.

Some second doses came at about 4 weeks and others at about 12 weeks; these were pooled. Sequencing was performed with immunoSEQ multiplex PCR; in TCRdb, only in-frame clones are kept and a portion is missing. The table has about 91,000 clones, 90% to 95% seen once; the top ten hold about 3%. Germline trimming cut 6 bases from V and 0 bases from J; bases unmatched to any gene: 6. The CDR3 is made up of 15 amino acids. Germline CDR1 and CDR2: SNHLY and FYNNEI. A word on this clone: Its antigen is not known.

This specimen was peripheral blood, taken 28 days after the second AZD1222 dose. The clonotype comes from an adult who received the AZD1222 COVID-19 vaccine. The J gene is TRBJ2-7, the V gene TRBV2, with 9 bases matching TRBD2. Here the CDR3 reads CASRVLAGSSYEQYF. Written as DNA, the CDR3 is TGTGCCAGCAGGGTTCTAGCGGGGAGCTCCTACGAGCAGTACTTC.